This is a list of T cell receptor beta chains from one sample in a study of blood T cells in healthy people across ages. Using its own MiXCR run on the 5' RACE reads, TCRdb lists one record per CDR3 protein. The sample includes about 510,000 distinct CDR3 sequences, 25% to 35% of them seen just once. This sample was shared with a second study, whose subject was T cells of mothers and their children.

Sequenced material: blood. Source of these receptors: a boy between 2 and 10 years old in good health. Each CDR3 is given with its conserved first and last residue. A D gene is named only where the DNA matches it firmly. Clone size is stated in some rows and not others, as once, few, many or a class when expanded.

V gene	clone size	J gene	D gene	CDR3 DNA	CDR3 protein
TRBV15	few	TRBJ1-5	.	TGTGCCACCAGCAGAGATTGGAGGGGAGAGGGACTCAATCAGCCCCAGCATTTT	CATSRDWRGEGLNQPQHF
TRBV14	.	TRBJ2-1	.	TGTGCCAGCAGCTATATCCGGGGAAACAATGAGCAGTTCTTC	CASSYIRGNNEQFF
TRBV3-1	.	TRBJ2-2	TRBD2	TGTGCCAGCAGCCCTAGCGGGAGTGCGAACACCGGGGAGCTGTTTTTT	CASSPSGSANTGELFF
TRBV2	few	TRBJ1-2	TRBD1	TGTGCCAGCAGCCAACAGGGGCGGGATGGCTACACCTTC	CASSQQGRDGYTF
TRBV7-9	.	TRBJ1-1	TRBD1	TGTGCCAGCAGCTCTTTATGGGGACAGGGGTTCGCTGAAGCTTTCTTT	CASSSLWGQGFAEAFF
TRBV20-1	.	TRBJ2-1	.	TGCAGTGCTAGAGATCCCAACTGGACCTATTACAATGAGCAGTTCTTC	CSARDPNWTYYNEQFF
TRBV10-2	.	TRBJ2-3	TRBD2	TGCGCCAGCAGTGAAGGAGCGGGAGGGACAGATACGCAGTATTTT	CASSEGAGGTDTQYF
TRBV6-1	.	TRBJ2-7	TRBD2	TGTGCCAGCATGGCGACTAGCGGCTCCTACGAGCAGTACTTC	CASMATSGSYEQYF
TRBV5-5	few	TRBJ2-7	TRBD2	TGTGCCAGCAGCAAGGAGACTAGCGGTTCCTACGAGCAGTACTTC	CASSKETSGSYEQYF
TRBV7-9	few	TRBJ2-4	.	TGTGCCAGCGTCCACGGGGGAGAAGCCAAAAACATTCAGTACTTC	CASVHGGEAKNIQYF
TRBV15	.	TRBJ2-5	TRBD2	TGTGCCACCAGCAGAGATCTAAGCAACGGGAGGGGAGAGACCCAGTACTTC	CATSRDLSNGRGETQYF
TRBV27	few	TRBJ1-6	.	TGTGCCAGCAGTTTTCAAGGAGGTTCACCCCTCCACTTT	CASSFQGGSPLHF
TRBV5-1	.	TRBJ2-5	TRBD1	TGCGCCAGCAGCGGAGGATGGACAGGGGGAGAGACCCAGTACTTC	CASSGGWTGGETQYF
TRBV20-1	few	TRBJ2-1	TRBD2	TGCAGTGCTGGGGGGACTAGCGGGGGATACAATGAGCAGTTCTTC	CSAGGTSGGYNEQFF
TRBV7-2	.	TRBJ1-2	.	TGTGCCAGCAGCTTAGCAGTTTCGGCCGGCTACACCTTC	CASSLAVSAGYTF
TRBV5-1	few	TRBJ2-2	.	TGCGCCAGCAGCCCCACGGCGTCCGGGGAGCTGTTTTTT	CASSPTASGELFF
TRBV6-5	few	TRBJ2-1	.	TGTGCCAGCAGTATATTCGACCCCTACAATGAGCAGTTCTTC	CASSIFDPYNEQFF
TRBV19	.	TRBJ1-2	.	TGTGCCAGTAGTCCCCGGAGCGACTATGGCTACACCTTC	CASSPRSDYGYTF
TRBV29-1	.	TRBJ2-3	.	TGCAGCGTTAATACGGATACGCGGTATTTT	CSVNTDTRYF
TRBV29-1	.	TRBJ2-3	.	TGCAGCTCAAGGACCGCAGCTAGCACAGATACGCAGTATTTT	CSSRTAASTDTQYF
TRBV4-3	.	TRBJ2-1	.	TGCGCCAGCAGCCAAGAAGTTGGCAGGGCGCAGTTCTTC	CASSQEVGRAQFF
TRBV3-1	.	TRBJ1-2	.	TGTGCCAGCAGCCAATGGGCAGATGGCTACACCTTC	CASSQWADGYTF
TRBV5-1	medium-sized	TRBJ1-1	.	TGCGCCAGCAGCTGGGGAGCAGAGACCTACACTGAAGCTTTCTTT	CASSWGAETYTEAFF
TRBV7-9	.	TRBJ1-2	.	TGTGCCGGACTTCGTCTCGATGCGGGAGGAGGCTACACCTTC	CAGLRLDAGGGYTF
TRBV5-5	few	TRBJ2-7	.	TGTGCCAGCAGCTTGGGGGCCCCGTGGAGGAGCTCCTACGAGCAGTACTTC	CASSLGAPWRSSYEQYF
TRBV3-1	.	TRBJ2-7	.	TGTGCCAGCAGCCTCCGACAGAGCTCCTACGAGCAGTACTTC	CASSLRQSSYEQYF
TRBV6-6	.	TRBJ1-2	.	TGTGCCATTCAGGTTAACTATGGCTACACCTTC	CAIQVNYGYTF
TRBV20-1	.	TRBJ2-2	.	TGCAGTGCTAGAGGCGGCAGGGGAAACACCGGGGAGCTGTTTTTT	CSARGGRGNTGELFF
TRBV7-6	.	TRBJ2-5	.	TGTGCCAGCAGCTTAGAGGGGGCGGGAGTGGAGACCCAGTACTTC	CASSLEGAGVETQYF
TRBV5-5	.	TRBJ2-3	.	TGTGCCAGCAGCTTGGAGTTTAGCGGCACAGATACGCAGTATTTT	CASSLEFSGTDTQYF
TRBV20-1	.	TRBJ2-1	TRBD2	TGCAGTGCTAGAGGACCGGGGACTAGCGGGAGGGTAATGGATGAGCAGTTCTTC	CSARGPGTSGRVMDEQFF
TRBV7-9	.	TRBJ1-4	TRBD1	TGTGCCAGCAGCCCCCGGACAGGGGGGGGGATCGCTAATGAAAAACTGTTTTTT	CASSPRTGGGIANEKLFF
TRBV2	many	TRBJ2-4	TRBD1	TGTGCCAGCAGTGCGTACAGGGGAGCCAAAAACATTCAGTACTTC	CASSAYRGAKNIQYF
TRBV7-8	many	TRBJ1-1	.	TGTGCCAGCAGCTTAGGGAGGGGGGCTGAAGCTTTCTTT	CASSLGRGAEAFF
TRBV7-2	.	TRBJ2-2	.	TGTGCCAGCAGCTCCTACAGGAGTACGAAGCTGTTTTTT	CASSSYRSTKLFF
TRBV12-3/TRBV12-4	few	TRBJ2-4	TRBD1	TGTGCCAGCTCGATCTCTCCCAGGGGGCTAGCCAAAAACATTCAGTACTTC	CASSISPRGLAKNIQYF
TRBV20-1	many	TRBJ1-4	TRBD1	TGCAGTGCCGGGGACAGTCTGAATGAAAAACTGTTTTTT	CSAGDSLNEKLFF
TRBV7-6	few	TRBJ2-7	.	TGTGCCAGCAGCTTAGAGAGGGCAGGGGGGAGCTACGAGCAGTACTTC	CASSLERAGGSYEQYF
TRBV7-9	few	TRBJ1-2	.	TGTGCCAGCAGCTTAGTCTACAATGATGGCTACACCTTC	CASSLVYNDGYTF
TRBV12-5	.	TRBJ2-7	.	TGTGCTAGTGCCCTTGGACTCTCCTACGAGCAGTACTTC	CASALGLSYEQYF
TRBV20-1	.	TRBJ2-1	.	TGCAGTGCTAGGGACTTATACAATGAGCAGTTCTTC	CSARDLYNEQFF
TRBV12-5	few	TRBJ1-1	.	TGTGCTAGTGGTTTGGTACAAGGCGGATTCGAAGCTTTCTTT	CASGLVQGGFEAFF
TRBV7-9	few	TRBJ2-6	.	TGTGCCAGCAGCCCCTCGGTAGGTTTTGGGGCCAACGTCCTGACTTTC	CASSPSVGFGANVLTF
TRBV7-9	.	TRBJ2-7	.	TGTGCCAGCAGCTCGCTCAACTACGAGCAGTACTTC	CASSSLNYEQYF
TRBV20-1	.	TRBJ1-1	.	TGCAGTGCTAGAAGCAGCAGCCGCGCTTTCTTT	CSARSSSRAFF
TRBV3-1	few	TRBJ2-5	.	TGTGCCAGCAGTCGTTCAGGGGGGGGGCTGAAGACCCAGTACTTC	CASSRSGGGLKTQYF
TRBV7-7	.	TRBJ2-2	TRBD1	TGTGCCAGCAGTCGAACGGACAGGGGCACCGGGGAGCTGTCTTTT	CASSRTDRGTGELSF
TRBV12-3/TRBV12-4	.	TRBJ1-6	.	TGTGCCAGCAGACTCAGGGAGAATTCACCCCTCCACTTT	CASRLRENSPLHF
TRBV12-3/TRBV12-4	.	TRBJ2-3	TRBD2	TGTGCCAGCACTTCCCGGACTAGCCCCGAAAGGCCGGGTACGCAGTATTTT	CASTSRTSPERPGTQYF